This TCR beta chain was documented in a study of blood T cells in healthy people across ages. A second about 7 to 11 cycle PCR used barcoded and J-beta primers. MiXCR, applied by TCRdb to the 5' RACE reads, yields one record per CDR3 protein. The data show some 1 million distinct CDR3 sequences, less than 50% seen once. V trimming: 4 bases; J trimming: 6 bases; junction bases outside the gene matches: 4. The germline CDR1 and CDR2 sequences are SQVTM and ANQGSEA. CDR3 length equals 12 residues. The sample holds a few counts of this clonotype. V and J are TRBV29-1 and TRBJ1-2; 8 bases map to TRBD1. The clonotype originates from a woman in her sixties in good health. The sequenced material came from blood. The CDR3 coding sequence is TGCAGCGTTGGGACAGGGTATAATGGCTACACCTTC. Translating gives CSVGTGYNGYTF.